These 20 T cell receptor beta chains share one sample of origin, sequenced in a study of shared clonotypes between healthy human individuals. Libraries were prepared by immunoSEQ multiplex PCR; TCRdb keeps only in-frame clonotypes and omits some of them. The sample lists about 1,500,000 clones, over 95% occurring once. What was sequenced was naive CD4+ T cells sorted from blood. Noted subset: CD45RA+ positively selected. These receptors originate from a young man in good health.

The chain carries TRBV25-1 and TRBJ1-2; D is undetermined. This CDR3 has 15 residues. Germline V gene lookup returns CDR1 MGHDK and CDR2 SYGVNS. Deletions cut 0 bases from V and 3 bases from J, with 11 bases between. The CDR3 loop reads CASSEYNPDYYGYTF. The CDR3 coding sequence is TGTGCCAGCAGTGAATATAATCCGGACTACTATGGCTACACCTTC.

This clone came up once. J is TRBJ1-1 and V is TRBV18; the D is unclear. CDR1 is KGHSH, CDR2 LQKENI, per germline. This CDR3 has 14 amino acids. V lost 1 base and J 5 bases, leaving 11 bases between the germline ends. The chain's CDR3 is CASSPQGGRTEAFF. The DNA for the CDR3 is TGTGCCAGCTCACCACAGGGCGGGAGAACTGAAGCTTTCTTT.

V is TRBV5-6 and J is TRBJ1-2; D unclear. From germline, CDR1 is SGHDT and CDR2 YYEEEE. The V end lost 2 bases, the J end lost 8 bases, and 13 bases lay between the germline ends. This CDR3 region has 13 residues. CDR3 protein: CASSLRRSFGYTF. The CDR3 coding sequence is TGTGCCAGCAGCTTACGGCGGAGTTTCGGCTACACCTTC.

The CDR3 is CASRPRGGGSSYEQYF. The CDR3 DNA reads TGTGCCAGCAGACCCAGGGGAGGGGGGAGCTCCTACGAGCAGTACTTC. The chain recombines TRBV2 with TRBJ2-7; weak D call: TRBD2 (7 bases). V lost 6 bases and J 0 bases, leaving 18 bases between the germline ends. CDR1 is SNHLY and CDR2 is FYNNEI in the germline V gene. CDR3 size: 16 residues.

This chain links TRBV2 with TRBJ1-3; TRBD1 matches at 11 bases. The V segment lost 6 bases and the J segment 7 bases; nucleotides outside the gene matches: 2. The CDR3 totals 13 residues. From germline, CDR1 is SNHLY and CDR2 FYNNEI. For the CDR3, the DNA is TGTGCCAGCAGCGGGGACAGGGGGAACACCATATATTTT. Amino acid sequence: CASSGDRGNTIYF.

J is TRBJ2-2 and V is TRBV11-2; TRBD2 is a possible D gene (6 bases). Looked up from germline, CDR1 is SGHAT and CDR2 is FQNNGV. The CDR3 runs 15 residues. V dropped 3 bases and J dropped 5 bases, with 13 bases sitting between them. As DNA, the CDR3 is TGTGCCAGCAGCTTTACGCCCGCGGGAACCGGGGAGCTGTTTTTT. Translation gives CASSFTPAGTGELFF.

The rearrangement links TRBV4-1 to TRBJ1-2, with a weak D call TRBD1 (6 bases). This CDR3 contains 14 residues. Between the trimmed V and J ends, which lost 0 bases and 6 bases, there was a span of 11 bases. CDR1 and CDR2 from the germline V gene are MGHRA and YSYEKL. CDR3 bases: TGCGCCAGCAGCCAAGAGGGGACAAGAAATGGCTACACCTTC. Translation: CASSQEGTRNGYTF.

The J gene is TRBJ2-1, the V gene TRBV2; 9 bases are a match to TRBD2. Trimming cost V 2 bases and J 4 bases; bases outside gene matches: 9. The CDR3 runs 17 residues. Germline values: CDR1 SNHLY, CDR2 FYNNEI. The CDR3 sequence: CASSEFGSGSGYNEQFF. CDR3 DNA: TGTGCCAGCAGTGAATTCGGTAGCGGGAGTGGGTACAATGAGCAGTTCTTC. Complete variable domain (other parts from reference TRBV2 and TRBJ2-1): EPEVTQTPSHQVTQMGQEVILRCVPISNHLYFYWYRQILGQKVEFLVSFYNNEISEKSEIFDDQFSVERPDGSNFTLKIRSTKLEDSAMYFCASSEFGSGSGYNEQFFGPGTRLTVL.

The CDR3 coding sequence is TGTGCCAGTAGTGTAACGGGGCGAAACTATGGCTACACCTTC. Translation: CASSVTGRNYGYTF. The chain couples TRBV19 to TRBJ1-2; perhaps TRBD1 as D (5 bases). Germline loops: CDR1 LNHDA, CDR2 SQIVND (reference sequence). With 5 bases removed from V and 2 bases from J, the gap between germline ends came to 12 bases. CDR3 length: 14 residues. The full variable domain, with the rest looked up from reference TRBV19 and TRBJ1-2, is DGGITQSPKYLFRKEGQNVTLSCEQNLNHDAMYWYRQDPGQGLRLIYYSQIVNDFQKGDIAEGYSVSREKKESFPLTVTSAQKNPTAFYLCASSVTGRNYGYTFGSGTRLTVV.

The chain is built from TRBV2 and TRBJ1-5; D remains ambiguous. This CDR3 comprises 15 residues. Germline CDR1 is SNHLY and CDR2 is FYNNEI. The V end was cut by 3 bases, the J end by 5 bases, with 14 bases between. CDR3 nucleotides: TGTGCCAGCAGTGAGAACCCGGTGGTAGATCAGCCCCAGCATTTT. Its translation is CASSENPVVDQPQHF.

The CDR3 sequence is CASARSGLASYEQYF. The CDR3, as DNA: TGTGCCAGCGCCCGCTCGGGACTAGCCTCCTACGAGCAGTACTTC. V is TRBV28 and J is TRBJ2-7, with 9 bases aligning to TRBD2. Germline V gene lookup returns CDR1 MDHEN and CDR2 SYDVKM. With V trimmed by 8 bases and J by 0 bases, 8 bases remained unmatched. The CDR3 contains 15 residues. Combining the CDR3 with reference TRBV28 and TRBJ2-7 gives the whole variable domain DVKVTQSSRYLVKRTGEKVFLECVQDMDHENMFWYRQDPGLGLRLIYFSYDVKMKEKGDIPEGYSVSREKKERFSLILESASTNQTSMYLCASARSGLASYEQYFGPGTRLTVT.

The V and J genes are TRBV20-1 and TRBJ2-1; no clear D. V was clipped by 5 bases and J by 6 bases, with 8 bases between them. The CDR3 extends over 11 amino acids. Germline CDR1 and CDR2: DFQATT and SNEGSKA (reference sequence). CDR3 amino acids: CSAPAINEQFF. The CDR3 region has the DNA TGCAGTGCTCCAGCCATCAATGAGCAGTTCTTC.

This rearrangement joins TRBV11-2 to TRBJ1-1; D is undetermined. Germline values: CDR1 SGHAT, CDR2 FQNNGV. Trimming left V 1 base short and J 3 bases short, with 6 bases between. This CDR3 has 13 residues. The CDR3 DNA reads as TGTGCCAGCAGCTTAGGCGGGGACACTGAAGCTTTCTTT. Its translation is CASSLGGDTEAFF.

The rearrangement joins TRBV11-2 to TRBJ2-7, with 7 bases that match TRBD2. This CDR3 has 15 residues. The germline gives CDR1 SGHAT, CDR2 FQNNGV. The ends lost 5 bases at V and 3 bases at J; junction bases unmatched: 10. CDR3 DNA: TGTGCCAGCAGCCCCCCCGGACTAGTTGGCTACGAGCAGTACTTC. As protein: CASSPPGLVGYEQYF.

This chain connects TRBV9 to TRBJ2-7; D may be TRBD1 (5 bases). The ends were cut back, 0 bases at V and 3 bases at J, with 16 bases in the middle. Germline V CDR1 and CDR2: SGDLS, YYNGEE. This CDR3 contains 16 residues. Written as DNA, the CDR3 is TGTGCCAGCAGCGTAGAGGGGAATTACCTCCTCTACGAGCAGTACTTC. Translation: CASSVEGNYLLYEQYF.

This chain joins TRBV6-6 and TRBJ2-7; TRBD2 matches at 8 bases. V was clipped by 5 bases and J by 2 bases; unmatched bases: 8. Germline V gene sequence: CDR1 MNHNY, CDR2 SVGAGI (reference sequence). The CDR3 sequence is 15 residues long. The CDR3 sequence: CASSRRGGQTYEQYF. For the CDR3, the DNA is TGTGCCAGCAGTCGCCGGGGGGGCCAAACCTACGAGCAGTACTTC.

The chain uses TRBV7-3 and TRBJ2-2; 9 bases align to TRBD2. The V and J ends lost 5 bases and 5 bases, in that order; junction bases with no gene match: 6. In germline, CDR1 is SGHTA, CDR2 FQGTGA. This CDR3 has 15 residues. The CDR3 nucleotides are TGTGCCAGCAGCCCCGGGACTAGCAGTACCGGGGAGCTGTTTTTT. Translated: CASSPGTSSTGELFF.

The table lists this clone with a few counts. The chain joins TRBV7-2 to TRBJ2-7; 8 bases line up with TRBD1. Trimming removed 3 bases from V and 6 bases from J; junction bases left unmatched: 13. The germline V gene has CDR1 SGHTA and CDR2 FQGNSA. This CDR3 comprises 16 residues. This CDR3 reads CASSFRPAGTGGEQYF. The DNA of the CDR3 is TGTGCCAGCAGCTTCCGTCCGGCCGGGACAGGTGGCGAGCAGTACTTC.

The chain combines TRBV28 with TRBJ2-7, with 10 bases matching TRBD2. Germline V gene data show CDR1 as MDHEN and CDR2 as SYDVKM. J was trimmed by 4 bases and V by 3 bases; bases with no gene match: 6. The CDR3 has 15 amino acids. CDR3 residues: CASSLWASGRYEQYF. CDR3 coding DNA: TGTGCCAGCAGTTTGTGGGCTAGCGGGAGATACGAGCAGTACTTC.

The chain links TRBV5-5 to TRBJ2-3; D is possibly TRBD1 or TRBD2 (5 bases each). V was clipped by 4 bases and J by 2 bases, with 14 bases between them. The germline V gene has CDR1 SGHKS and CDR2 YYEKEE (reference sequence). This CDR3 has 15 amino acids. The CDR3, as DNA: TGTGCCAGCAGCCGGGGACCGGTGATCACAGATACGCAGTATTTT. Translated, it gives CASSRGPVITDTQYF.